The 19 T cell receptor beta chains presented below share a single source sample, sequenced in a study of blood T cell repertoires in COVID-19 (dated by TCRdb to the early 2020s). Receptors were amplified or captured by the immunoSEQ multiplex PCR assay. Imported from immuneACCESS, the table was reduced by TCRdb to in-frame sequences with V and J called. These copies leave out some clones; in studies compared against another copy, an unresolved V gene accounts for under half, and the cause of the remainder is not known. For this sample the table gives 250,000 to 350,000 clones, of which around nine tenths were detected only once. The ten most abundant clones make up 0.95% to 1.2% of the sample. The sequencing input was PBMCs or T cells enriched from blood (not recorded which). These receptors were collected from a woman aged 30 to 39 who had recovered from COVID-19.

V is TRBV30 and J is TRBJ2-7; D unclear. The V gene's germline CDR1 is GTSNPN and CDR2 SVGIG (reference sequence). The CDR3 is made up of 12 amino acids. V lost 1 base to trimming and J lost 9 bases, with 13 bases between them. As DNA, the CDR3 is TGTGCCTGGAGTGGGGCAGGTTGGCGGCAGTACTTC. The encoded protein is CAWSGAGWRQYF.

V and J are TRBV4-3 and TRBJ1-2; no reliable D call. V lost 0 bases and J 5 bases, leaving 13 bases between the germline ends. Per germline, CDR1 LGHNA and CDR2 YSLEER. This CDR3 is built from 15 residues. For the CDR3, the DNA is TGCGCCAGCAGCCAAGATACGGAGGGAGATTATGGCTACACCTTC. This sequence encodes CASSQDTEGDYGYTF.

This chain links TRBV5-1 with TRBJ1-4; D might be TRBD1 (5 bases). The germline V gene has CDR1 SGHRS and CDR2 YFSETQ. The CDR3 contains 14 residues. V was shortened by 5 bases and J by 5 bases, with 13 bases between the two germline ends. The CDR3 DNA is TGCGCCAGCAGTTCTGGTGGGGCGAATGAAAAACTGTTTTTT. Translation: CASSSGGANEKLFF.

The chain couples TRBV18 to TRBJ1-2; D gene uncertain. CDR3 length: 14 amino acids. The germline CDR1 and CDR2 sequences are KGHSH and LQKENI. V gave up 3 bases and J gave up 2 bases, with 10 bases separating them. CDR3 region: CASSPRDNNYGYTF. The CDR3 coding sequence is TGTGCCAGCTCACCGAGAGACAACAACTATGGCTACACCTTC.

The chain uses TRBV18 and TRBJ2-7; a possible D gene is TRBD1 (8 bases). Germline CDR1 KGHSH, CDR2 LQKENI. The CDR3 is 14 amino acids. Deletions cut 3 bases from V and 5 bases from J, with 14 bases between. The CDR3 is CASSPDRGGNEQYF. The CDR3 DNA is TGTGCCAGCTCACCCGACAGGGGAGGGAACGAGCAGTACTTC.

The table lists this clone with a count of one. CDR3 protein: CASSPEPGREQFF. In DNA form, the CDR3 reads TGTGCCAGCTCACCAGAGCCTGGTCGTGAGCAGTTCTTC. The chain has TRBV18 and TRBJ2-1; D is unclear. Germline CDR1 KGHSH, CDR2 LQKENI. Trimming removed 2 bases at V and 9 bases at J, with 11 bases between. There are 13 residues in the CDR3.

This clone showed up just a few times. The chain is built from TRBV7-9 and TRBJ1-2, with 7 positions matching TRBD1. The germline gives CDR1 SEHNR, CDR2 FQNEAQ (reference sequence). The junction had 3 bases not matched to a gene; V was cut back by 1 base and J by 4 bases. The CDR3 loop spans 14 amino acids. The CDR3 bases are TGTGCCAGCAGCTTAGGTGCAGGGGGCTATGGCTACACCTTC. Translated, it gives CASSLGAGGYGYTF.

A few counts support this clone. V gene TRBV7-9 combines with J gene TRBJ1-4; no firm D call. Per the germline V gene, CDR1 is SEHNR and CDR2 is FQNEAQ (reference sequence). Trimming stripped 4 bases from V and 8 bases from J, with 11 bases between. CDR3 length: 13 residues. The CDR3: CASSSGSREKLFF. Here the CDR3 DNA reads TGTGCCAGCAGCTCGGGAAGCAGGGAAAAACTGTTTTTT.

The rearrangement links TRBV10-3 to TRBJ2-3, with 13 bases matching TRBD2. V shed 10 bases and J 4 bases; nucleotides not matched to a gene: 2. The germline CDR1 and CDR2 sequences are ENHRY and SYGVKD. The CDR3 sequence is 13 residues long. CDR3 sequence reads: CATLAGGPDTQYF. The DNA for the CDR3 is TGTGCCACACTAGCGGGAGGGCCAGATACGCAGTATTTT.

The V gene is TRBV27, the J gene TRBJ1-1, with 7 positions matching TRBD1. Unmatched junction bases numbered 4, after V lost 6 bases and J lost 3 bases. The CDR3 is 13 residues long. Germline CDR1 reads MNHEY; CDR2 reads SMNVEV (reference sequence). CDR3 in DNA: TGTGCCAGCAGATCAGGGGGTCACACTGAAGCTTTCTTT. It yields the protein CASRSGGHTEAFF.

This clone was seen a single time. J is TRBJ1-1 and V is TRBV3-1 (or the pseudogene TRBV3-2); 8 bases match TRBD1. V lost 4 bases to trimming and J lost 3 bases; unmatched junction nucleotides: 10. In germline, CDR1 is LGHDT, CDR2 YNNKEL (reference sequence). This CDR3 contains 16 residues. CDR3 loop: CASSPRQGPRYTEAFF. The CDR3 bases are TGTGCCAGCAGCCCACGACAGGGGCCCAGGTACACTGAAGCTTTCTTT.

This CDR3 reads CAWSTGMQPQHF. CDR3 nucleotides: TGTGCCTGGTCGACAGGGATGCAGCCCCAGCATTTT. V gene TRBV30 combines with J gene TRBJ1-5, with 7 bases fitting TRBD1. The CDR3 extends over 12 amino acids. V lost 5 bases to trimming and J lost 7 bases; unmatched junction nucleotides: 5. Germline loops: CDR1 GTSNPN, CDR2 SVGIG (reference sequence).

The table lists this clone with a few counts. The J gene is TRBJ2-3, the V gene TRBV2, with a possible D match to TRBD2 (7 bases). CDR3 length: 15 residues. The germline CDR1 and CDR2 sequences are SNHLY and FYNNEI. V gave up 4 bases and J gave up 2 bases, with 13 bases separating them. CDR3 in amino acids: CASSVGGGHTDTQYF. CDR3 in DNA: TGTGCCAGCAGTGTGGGAGGGGGACACACAGATACGCAGTATTTT.

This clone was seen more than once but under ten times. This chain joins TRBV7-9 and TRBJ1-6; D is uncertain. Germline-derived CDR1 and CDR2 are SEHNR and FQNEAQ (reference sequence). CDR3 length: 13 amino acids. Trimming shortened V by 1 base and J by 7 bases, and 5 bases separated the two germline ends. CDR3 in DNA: TGTGCCAGCAGCTTAGAGCTGAATTCACCCCTCCACTTT. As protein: CASSLELNSPLHF.

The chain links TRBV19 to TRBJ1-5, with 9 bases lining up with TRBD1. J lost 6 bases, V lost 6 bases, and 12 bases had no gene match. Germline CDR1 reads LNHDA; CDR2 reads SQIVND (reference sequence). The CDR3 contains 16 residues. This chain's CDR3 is CASSNYRDRVVQPQHF. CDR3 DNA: TGTGCCAGTAGCAACTACCGGGACAGGGTAGTTCAGCCCCAGCATTTT.

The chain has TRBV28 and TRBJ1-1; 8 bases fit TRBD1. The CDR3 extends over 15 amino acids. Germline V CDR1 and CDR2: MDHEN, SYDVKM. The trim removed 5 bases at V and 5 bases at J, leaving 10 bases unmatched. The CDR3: CASSPIRGRGTEAFF. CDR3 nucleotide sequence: TGTGCCAGCAGTCCAATCAGGGGGCGCGGGACTGAAGCTTTCTTT.

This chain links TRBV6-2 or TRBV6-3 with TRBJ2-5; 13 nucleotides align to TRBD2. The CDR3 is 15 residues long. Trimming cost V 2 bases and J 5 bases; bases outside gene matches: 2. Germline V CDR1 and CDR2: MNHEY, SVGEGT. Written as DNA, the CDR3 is TGTGCCAGCAGTTACACGGGACTAGCGGGGGAGACCCAGTACTTC. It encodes CASSYTGLAGETQYF.

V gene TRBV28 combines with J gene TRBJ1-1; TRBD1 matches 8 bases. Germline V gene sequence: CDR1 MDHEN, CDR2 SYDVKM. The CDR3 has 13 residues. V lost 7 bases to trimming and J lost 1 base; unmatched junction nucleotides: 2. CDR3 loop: CASTGQANTEAFF. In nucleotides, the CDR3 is TGTGCCAGCACGGGACAGGCGAACACTGAAGCTTTCTTT.

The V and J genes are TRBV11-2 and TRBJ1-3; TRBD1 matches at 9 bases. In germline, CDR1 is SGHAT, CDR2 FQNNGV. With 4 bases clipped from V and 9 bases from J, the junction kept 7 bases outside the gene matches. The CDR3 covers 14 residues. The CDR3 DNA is TGTGCCAGCAGCTACGGGACAGGGATCGGCACCATATATTTT. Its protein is CASSYGTGIGTIYF. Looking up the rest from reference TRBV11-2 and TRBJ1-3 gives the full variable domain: EAGVAQSPRYKIIEKRQSVAFWCNPISGHATLYWYQQILGQGPKLLIQFQNNGVVDDSQLPKDRFSAERLKGVDSTLKIQPAKLEDSAVYLCASSYGTGIGTIYFGEGSWLTVV.